The T cell receptor beta chain under discussion was sequenced for a study of somatic mutations in cytotoxic T cells in rheumatoid arthritis. The study, taken as a whole, reports: An age-related increase in CD8+ clonality was seen in rheumatoid arthritis patients but not in healthy controls.

This clone was observed once. Its antigen is undetermined. Trimming cost V 6 bases and J 2 bases, with 11 bases left between them. CDR3 length: 15 residues. In germline, CDR1 is LNHDA, CDR2 SQIVND (reference sequence). Sequencing was performed with immunoSEQ multiplex PCR; in TCRdb, only in-frame clones are kept and a portion is missing. The profile covers about 10,000 clones, with 75% to 90% appearing a single time and about 1% taken by the ten largest. The sequenced sample consisted of CD4+ T cells sorted from blood. This receptor was identified in a woman in her late teens or twenties with rheumatoid arthritis. The chain joins TRBV19 to TRBJ2-6; D might be TRBD1 (5 bases). This CDR3 is CASSSGFPGANVLTF. DNA for the CDR3: TGTGCCAGTAGCTCAGGGTTCCCTGGGGCCAACGTCCTGACTTTC.